What follows are 21 T cell receptor beta chains derived from one specimen sequenced in a study of early stage breast cancer tumors. TCRdb keeps only in-frame clones here, not all; method: immunoSEQ multiplex PCR. The sample has 25,000 to 30,000 clones, under 75% seen once. The specimen was blood. Receptors originate from a person aged 45 to 59 with breast cancer.

V is TRBV7-2 and J is TRBJ2-7; 14 bases align to TRBD2. The V gene's germline CDR1 is SGHTA and CDR2 FQGNSA. V lost 5 bases, J lost 2 bases, and 2 bases stayed unmatched. The CDR3 sequence is 15 residues long. CDR3 sequence (DNA): TGTGCCAGCAGCCTGACTAGCGGGAGGGCCTACGAGCAGTACTTC. Protein: CASSLTSGRAYEQYF. Full variable domain (rest looked up from reference TRBV7-2 and TRBJ2-7): GAGVSQSPSNKVTEKGKDVELRCDPISGHTALYWYRQSLGQGLEFLIYFQGNSAPDKSGLPSDRFSAERTGGSVSTLTIQRTQQEDSAVYLCASSLTSGRAYEQYFGPGTRLTVT.

This clone was counted a few times. The rearrangement links TRBV6-1 to TRBJ2-7; TRBD2 might be the D (6 bases). The CDR3 spans 13 residues. Germline V gene lookup returns CDR1 MNHNS and CDR2 SASEGT. The germline V and J ends were trimmed by 7 bases and 5 bases, with 15 bases remaining between them. The CDR3 DNA follows: TGTGCCAGCATAAGGGACTTCGGGGACGAGCAGTACTTC. It is translated as CASIRDFGDEQYF.

V gene TRBV6-1 combines with J gene TRBJ1-2; 10 nucleotides line up with TRBD1. V lost 10 bases to trimming and J lost 4 bases; unmatched junction nucleotides: 6. The germline gives CDR1 MNHNS, CDR2 SASEGT. The CDR3 covers 13 residues. The CDR3 DNA reads as TGTGCCACTTGGACAGGGGGTGTCTATGGCTACACCTTC. Translated, it gives CATWTGGVYGYTF.

In its sample, this clone was seen a few times. This chain connects TRBV18 to TRBJ2-1; 8 bases are shared with TRBD2. The J segment lost 7 bases and the V segment lost 0 bases, leaving 5 bases of the junction unmatched. The CDR3 runs 15 residues. Germline CDR1 is KGHSH and CDR2 is LQKENI. CDR3 protein: CASSPPGVAGNEQFF. As DNA, the CDR3 is TGTGCCAGCTCACCACCGGGAGTAGCGGGGAATGAGCAGTTCTTC.

V gene TRBV7-9 combines with J gene TRBJ2-1, with 16 positions matching TRBD2. The CDR3 is made up of 13 amino acids. Germline trimming cut 6 bases from V and 14 bases from J; bases unmatched to any gene: 4. Germline CDR1 is SEHNR and CDR2 is FQNEAQ (reference sequence). CDR3 in DNA: TGTGCCAGCAGGACCGGGACTAGCGGGAGGGAGTTCTTC. Its protein is CASRTGTSGREFF.

This chain uses TRBV5-8 with TRBJ2-1; 12 bases are shared with TRBD2. In germline, CDR1 is SGHTS, CDR2 YDEGEE. V trimming: 2 bases; J trimming: 7 bases; junction bases outside the gene matches: 1. The CDR3 extends over 14 amino acids. The CDR3 is CASSFTSGRNEQFF. CDR3 sequence (DNA): TGTGCCAGCAGCTTCACTAGCGGGAGGAATGAGCAGTTCTTC.

The chain carries TRBV6-6 and TRBJ2-7, with 7 bases matching TRBD2. This CDR3 region has 14 residues. CDR1 is MNHNY, CDR2 SVGAGI, per germline (reference sequence). V shed 2 bases, J shed 4 bases, and the junction held 5 bases outside the gene matches. In DNA form, the CDR3 reads TGTGCCAGCAGTTACGGCGGGAGTTTGTACGAGCAGTACTTC. It is translated as CASSYGGSLYEQYF.

This clone was seen more than once but under ten times. The V gene is TRBV2, the J gene TRBJ1-2; 11 nucleotides line up with TRBD1. The J segment lost 3 bases and the V segment lost 5 bases, leaving 8 bases of the junction unmatched. The CDR3 is 16 amino acids. Germline CDR1 is SNHLY and CDR2 is FYNNEI. CDR3: CASSFPGTGGDYGYTF. The CDR3 DNA is TGTGCCAGCAGTTTTCCCGGGACAGGGGGTGACTATGGCTACACCTTC.

This clone occurred a few times. The DNA of the CDR3 is TGTGCCAGTAGTCTTCGCAGGAGTCCGGACACTGAAGCTTTCTTT. Translated, it gives CASSLRRSPDTEAFF. The V call is TRBV19, the J call TRBJ1-1; no clear D. Germline loops: CDR1 LNHDA, CDR2 SQIVND (reference sequence). The CDR3 extends over 15 amino acids. V lost 5 bases, J lost 3 bases, and 16 bases lay in between.

The V call is TRBV29-1, the J call TRBJ1-2, with TRBD1 as a possible D gene (5 bases). The V and J ends lost 2 bases and 4 bases respectively, with 14 bases between them. CDR3 length: 14 residues. The germline CDR1 and CDR2 sequences are SQVTM and ANQGSEA. The CDR3 loop reads CSVEWGSSSYGYTF. CDR3 nucleotide sequence: TGCAGCGTTGAATGGGGCAGTTCCTCCTATGGCTACACCTTC.

The rearrangement joins TRBV19 to TRBJ2-1; 10 bases match TRBD1. The CDR3 is 15 amino acids. Per germline, CDR1 LNHDA and CDR2 SQIVND (reference sequence). The V and J ends lost 6 bases and 3 bases, in that order; junction bases with no gene match: 5. Here the CDR3 DNA reads TGTGCCAGTAGGCCTAGGACAGGGGGCTACAATGAGCAGTTCTTC. Its protein is CASRPRTGGYNEQFF.

This clone occurred a few times. The V call is TRBV2, the J call TRBJ1-5; D perhaps matches TRBD1 (5 bases). V gave up 1 base and J gave up 2 bases, with 9 bases separating them. The germline V gene has CDR1 SNHLY and CDR2 FYNNEI. This CDR3 spans 15 amino acids. In nucleotides, the CDR3 is TGTGCCAGCAGTGAAGAAAGGGGACGCAATCAGCCCCAGCATTTT. Encoded protein: CASSEERGRNQPQHF.

The chain is built from TRBV6-5 and TRBJ1-2; D not resolved. The V end lost 7 bases, the J end lost 4 bases, and 10 bases lay between the germline ends. The CDR3 extends over 12 amino acids. The germline V gene has CDR1 MNHEY and CDR2 SVGAGI. The CDR3 coding sequence is TGTGCCAGCATATCCCCAGGCTATGGCTACACCTTC. Amino acid sequence: CASISPGYGYTF.

V usage is TRBV2 and J usage is TRBJ2-1; 8 bases map to TRBD2. Germline assignment: CDR1 SNHLY and CDR2 FYNNEI. The CDR3 runs 13 residues. After removal of 1 base from V and 12 bases from J, the junction contained 5 bases not matched to a gene. As DNA, the CDR3 is TGTGCCAGCAGTGAAGATCGTCGGGGGGGGCAGTTCTTC. Its protein product is CASSEDRRGGQFF.

This clone appeared once. The rearrangement joins TRBV10-3 to TRBJ1-1; D might be TRBD1 (6 bases). CDR1 and CDR2 from the germline V gene are ENHRY and SYGVKD. Trimming removed 3 bases from V and 7 bases from J, with 18 bases in between. The CDR3 loop spans 15 amino acids. The CDR3 reads CAISDLPEGGIEAFF. CDR3 bases: TGTGCCATCAGTGACTTACCTGAGGGGGGTATTGAAGCTTTCTTT.

This chain's CDR3 is CASSLRGLSGNTIYF. The DNA for the CDR3 is TGTGCCAGCTCACTACGCGGGCTCTCTGGAAACACCATATATTTT. J is TRBJ1-3 and V is TRBV18, with D unclear. The CDR3 covers 15 residues. The V end lost 4 bases, the J end lost 0 bases, and 10 bases lay between the germline ends. Germline lookup yields CDR1 KGHSH and CDR2 LQKENI.

This clone was counted only a few times. The CDR3 sequence: CASSSLGTEAFF. The CDR3 nucleotides are TGTGCCAGCAGCTCCCTTGGGACAGAGGCTTTCTTT. The V gene is TRBV7-9, the J gene TRBJ1-1; TRBD1 agrees at 7 bases. The V and J ends lost 4 bases and 11 bases, in that order; junction bases with no gene match: 7. The CDR3 contains 12 residues. Per the germline V gene, CDR1 is SEHNR and CDR2 is FQNEAQ (reference sequence).

The rearrangement joins TRBV7-2 to TRBJ2-7; 10 bases are a match to TRBD2. The CDR3 runs to 15 residues. CDR1 is SGHTA, CDR2 FQGNSA, per germline. Germline trimming cut 1 base from V and 2 bases from J; bases unmatched to any gene: 2. The CDR3 reads CASSLGTSGTYEQYF. CDR3 in DNA: TGTGCCAGCAGCTTAGGGACTAGCGGAACCTACGAGCAGTACTTC.

This chain connects TRBV9 to TRBJ2-5, with 8 bases fitting TRBD2. The CDR3 length is 14 residues. Germline-derived CDR1 and CDR2 are SGDLS and YYNGEE. V shed 4 bases and J 2 bases; nucleotides not matched to a gene: 4. The CDR3 DNA reads as TGTGCCAGCAGCAATAGCGGGGCGCAAGAGACCCAGTACTTC. Its translation is CASSNSGAQETQYF.

Written as DNA, the CDR3 is TGTGCCAGCAGCGGCGATCGGGGGACAGGTCGGGCTGAAGCTTTCTTT. It is translated as CASSGDRGTGRAEAFF. The J gene is TRBJ1-1, the V gene TRBV9, with 8 positions matching TRBD1. Germline V lookup: CDR1 SGDLS, CDR2 YYNGEE. V lost 3 bases, J lost 6 bases, and 13 bases stayed unmatched. The CDR3 has 16 amino acids.

This clone has only one observation. This chain connects TRBV7-3 to TRBJ2-2, with D tentatively TRBD1 or TRBD2 (5 bases each). The CDR3 is made up of 15 amino acids. Germline V gene lookup returns CDR1 SGHTA and CDR2 FQGTGA. Between the trimmed V and J ends, which lost 8 bases and 5 bases, there was a span of 18 bases. The CDR3 loop reads CASSRDQGRTGELFF. The CDR3, as DNA: TGTGCCAGCTCCCGGGACCAAGGCAGGACCGGGGAGCTGTTTTTT.